What follows describes a single T cell receptor (beta chain). What it binds is not known. Germline CDR1 reads LGHNA; CDR2 reads YSLEER. The CDR3 is 15 amino acids. This sample is drawn from a study of CXCR3-negative and CXCR3-positive naive CD8 T cells. The overall study: Every library held about 1.5 +/- 0.3 million TRB reads, and the total came to around 140 million. Study findings and constraints: TRBV-TRBJ usage was similar across naive CXCR3 subsets but distinct in memory cells. Partly lower CXCR3 expression followed cryopreservation, and most assays relied on fresh PBMCs. Diversity in memory CD8+ cells fell much lower than the comparably high levels seen in both naive subsets.

cDNA libraries for TRB were generated by 5' RACE incorporating UMI labels. TCRdb re-called the 5' RACE reads; every CDR3 protein appears as one record, without DNA. The sample's table shows 20,000 to 30,000 distinct CDR3 sequences. The chain uses TRBV4-3 and TRBJ1-2; TCRdb's assignment of TRBD1 cannot be checked, as there is no DNA. The sequenced sample consisted of naive CXCR3- CD8+ T cells from blood. The subset: CD45RO-CCR7+CD27+CD95- naive CD8+ T cells lacking CXCR3 (TNR3-). The clonotype comes from a human donor in good health. Some clones in this sample may be carry-over from other donors' samples. CDR3 protein: CASSQGHRGFYGYTF.